This entry features one T cell receptor beta chain sequence. Its antigen has not been determined. Per-base quality was not reported, and no clone a single base away is much larger than it. This specimen belongs to a study of a mutant IDH1 vaccine in newly diagnosed glioma (dated by TCRdb to the early 2020s). Background for the entire study: Patients received eight vaccinations in weeks 1, 3, 5, 7, 11, 15, 19 and 23, corresponding to visits V03 through V10. Vaccination started 4-6 weeks after radiotherapy alone, or was given together with temozolomide cycles in the groups whose treatment included chemotherapy. The 32 treated patients were 62.5% male and around 40% female, with a mean age of around 40 years. Prior to enrollment, standard therapy consisting of radiotherapy alone, temozolomide alone, or radiochemotherapy with temozolomide had been administered to patients, with the combination being received by most patients. Peripheral blood was drawn at six visits: V03 (baseline), V05, V07, V10, V12 and V13. For exploratory analyses, longitudinal TCRB deep sequencing was carried out in 25 to 30 treated patients wherever samples were available.

Trimming removed 0 bases from V and 5 bases from J, leaving 8 bases between the germline ends. The CDR3 spans 13 residues, from the cysteine through the phenylalanine. Only CDR3 DNA remains: 39 bases, in frame from the first base. The germline V gene gives CDR1 as SGHTS and CDR2 as YDEGEE. Libraries came from the immunoSEQ multiplex PCR assay. The hsTCRB Kit was used according to the manufacturer's protocol to amplify rearranged TCR beta chain sequences. Sequencing of TCRB libraries was carried out on an Illumina MiSeq. In the paper's pipeline: The kit vendor's proprietary platform handled demultiplexing, trimming and gene mapping. In its TCRdb copy, this immuneACCESS table keeps in-frame sequences only and misses some clones. Where compared with another copy, unresolved V genes explain less than half of these, and the others have no known cause. D and trimming come from the DNA, and the V and J calls and clone size come from that table. The sample table lists under 55,000 clones, 90% to 95% of them with a count of one. 2% to 2.5% of the sample belongs to the ten largest clones.

Reading the label with the study, this specimen's time point is: week 11, during vaccination. Each vaccine dose was 300 ug of a 20-mer mutant IDH1 peptide in Montanide, given subcutaneously with topical imiquimod. Newly diagnosed WHO grade 3 or 4 IDH1-mutant astrocytomas showing loss of nuclear ATRX were present in the donors. The samples were drawn from NOA16, a multicentre, single-arm, open-label phase I trial in Germany that tested a mutant IDH1 peptide vaccine in humans for the first time. The DNeasy Blood and Tissue Kit was used to extract genomic DNA from EDTA blood for TCRB sequencing. What the work shows at the level of the full study, not this receptor alone: The authors noted that analyses of patient blood samples could not be reproduced because of sample limitations. Availability determined which PBMC samples were chosen for TCRB deep sequencing. Vaccine-induced immune responses across multiple MHC alleles were detected in roughly 94% of patients. Pseudoprogression seemed to be unrelated to changes in the top peripheral T cell clonotypes found by TCRB sequencing.

The sequence came from a man aged 45 to 65 with glioma. This chain is built from TRBV5-8 and TRBJ2-5, with no confident D gene call. Sample: PBMCs, taken from a glioma patient whose treatment included an IDH1 peptide vaccine. The nucleotide sequence is TGTGCCAGCAGCTTGGGGGCGAAGGAGACCCAGTACTTC. It translates to CASSLGAKETQYF.